This section outlines one TCR beta chain sequence together with its context. This may arise from a read error, as a much more abundant clone is one base away. Using its own MiXCR run on the 5' RACE reads, TCRdb lists one record per CDR3 protein. The sample shows 350,000 or so distinct CDR3 sequences, more than 20% of them seen only once. These data come from a study of T-cell memory formation after mild COVID-19. This CDR3 comprises 16 residues. The V gene's germline CDR1 is LGHNA and CDR2 YNFKEQ. Between the trimmed V and J ends, which lost 5 bases and 1 base, there was a span of 16 bases. The specimen was PBMCs or a T cell subset sorted from them (not recorded which). This TCR came from an adult woman who had mild COVID-19 (a few samples of this study predate the infection). Cell type and time point are not known. The V call is TRBV4-2, the J call TRBJ2-3; tentatively, D is TRBD1 (5 bases). CDR3 loop: CASSIAAGQGTDTQYF. CDR3 bases: TGTGCCAGCAGCATAGCCGCAGGGCAGGGCACAGATACGCAGTATTTT.